The rows below give T cell receptor beta chains drawn from one sample of a study of T cell changes during pregnancy in multiple sclerosis. Sequenced by immunoSEQ multiplex PCR; TCRdb stores in-frame clones only, minus some. The sample shows around 36,000 clones, roughly nine tenths of them seen only once. The input for sequencing was CD8+ T cells from peripheral blood mononuclear cells, taken before pregnancy. The receptors shown here come from a female donor with multiple sclerosis, enrolled in a pregnancy study. The CDR3 runs from the conserved cysteine through the conserved F or W. Each record gives: D gene, clone size, J gene, V gene, CDR3 length, CDR3 protein, CDR3 DNA. D genes are given only for firm matches. Only some rows state a clone size, as once, few, many or a class for expanded clones.

TRBD2 - TRBJ2-1 TRBV5-1 18 CASRFPEPGLSSYNEQFF TGCGCCAGCAGATTCCCCGAGCCGGGACTATCGTCCTACAATGAGCAGTTCTTC
- - TRBJ1-1 TRBV7-9 14 CASSAGEGRDEAFF TGTGCCAGCAGCGCCGGGGAGGGAAGGGATGAAGCTTTCTTT
TRBD1 - TRBJ2-7 TRBV7-9 15 CASSTRDRDHYEQYF TGTGCCAGCAGCACCCGGGACAGGGACCACTACGAGCAGTACTTC
- - TRBJ2-1 TRBV5-6 14 CASTLKTGYNEQFF TGTGCCAGCACCCTTAAGACAGGCTACAATGAGCAGTTCTTC
TRBD2 - TRBJ2-1 TRBV9 20 CASSTPGLAGFHSSYNEQFF TGTGCCAGCAGCACCCCGGGACTAGCGGGTTTTCACAGCTCCTACAATGAGCAGTTCTTC
TRBD2 - TRBJ2-7 TRBV28 16 CASSVRGDGVPYEQYF TGTGCCAGCTCCGTACGGGGGGACGGGGTTCCCTACGAGCAGTACTTC
TRBD1 - TRBJ1-1 TRBV7-8 15 CASSSNRGGSTEAFF TGTGCCAGCAGCTCCAACAGGGGGGGAAGCACTGAAGCTTTCTTT
TRBD2 - TRBJ2-1 TRBV6-4 15 CASSLLAGTYNEQFF TGTGCCAGCAGTTTACTAGCGGGTACATACAATGAGCAGTTCTTC
- - TRBJ1-1 TRBV27 16 CASSLMPATGNTEAFF TGTGCCAGCAGTTTAATGCCCGCTACAGGGAACACTGAAGCTTTCTTT
TRBD2 - TRBJ2-2 TRBV9 16 CASSDPGTSVTGELFF TGTGCCAGCAGCGATCCCGGGACTAGCGTCACCGGGGAGCTGTTTTTT
TRBD1 - TRBJ2-7 TRBV11-2 15 CASSGPRGLPNEQYF TGTGCCAGCAGCGGGCCCAGGGGGTTACCTAACGAGCAGTACTTC
- - TRBJ1-2 TRBV5-4 15 CASSLGTSSGYGYTF TGTGCCAGCAGCTTGGGTACCAGCTCGGGCTATGGCTACACCTTC
TRBD2 - TRBJ2-1 TRBV5-6 13 CASSLGGRGEQFF TGTGCCAGCAGCTTGGGCGGGAGGGGAGAGCAGTTCTTC
TRBD2 - TRBJ2-1 TRBV7-6 18 CASSPRSGRIVAYNEQFF TGTGCCAGCAGCCCCCGGAGCGGGAGGATTGTCGCCTACAATGAGCAGTTCTTC
TRBD1 - TRBJ2-7 TRBV11-1 14 CASSPRQGAIEQYF TGTGCCAGCAGCCCCCGTCAGGGGGCGATCGAGCAGTACTTC
TRBD1 - TRBJ1-1 TRBV5-4 14 CASSPEQGPTEAFF TGTGCCAGCAGCCCCGAACAGGGGCCCACTGAAGCTTTCTTT
- - TRBJ2-1 TRBV27 16 CASSFSRSGVGNEQFF TGTGCCAGCAGTTTCTCCCGCTCGGGGGTCGGCAATGAGCAGTTCTTC
TRBD1 - TRBJ1-3 TRBV2 17 CASSTSGTGSSGNTIYF TGTGCCAGCAGTACCTCCGGGACAGGGTCCTCTGGAAACACCATATATTTT
- - TRBJ1-2 TRBV19 15 CASSIGNPGSYGYTF TGTGCCAGTAGTATAGGAAACCCGGGATCCTATGGCTACACCTTC
- - TRBJ1-5 TRBV7-2 15 CASSVDWRNNQPQHF TGTGCCAGCAGCGTAGATTGGAGGAACAATCAGCCCCAGCATTTT
- - TRBJ2-1 TRBV6-1 16 CASSERAYPSYNEQFF TGTGCCAGCAGTGAGCGAGCGTACCCCTCCTACAATGAGCAGTTCTTC
TRBD2 few TRBJ2-4 TRBV5-4 13 CATQGGSKNIQYF TGTGCCACCCAGGGCGGGAGTAAAAACATTCAGTACTTC
TRBD2 - TRBJ2-7 TRBV28 15 CASSSLTSALYEQYF TGTGCCAGCAGTTCCTTGACTAGCGCCCTCTACGAGCAGTACTTC
TRBD1 once TRBJ2-1 TRBV19 12 CASRQGANEQFF TGTGCCAGTAGACAGGGGGCTAATGAGCAGTTCTTC
- once TRBJ1-1 TRBV19 14 CASESGSANTEAFF TGTGCCAGCGAATCAGGCTCGGCGAACACTGAAGCTTTCTTT
- - TRBJ2-7 TRBV7-5 21 CARSFQFYPTSGRVLSYEQYF TGTGCCAGAAGCTTCCAATTCTACCCGACTAGCGGGAGGGTACTCTCCTACGAGCAGTACTTC
- - TRBJ2-1 TRBV7-6 12 CASSPSGQKQFF TGTGCCAGCAGCCCCAGTGGGCAAAAGCAGTTCTTC
- - TRBJ2-3 TRBV9 14 CASSVGGRTDTQYF TGTGCCAGCAGCGTAGGTGGGAGGACAGATACGCAGTATTTT
- - TRBJ1-3 TRBV15 17 CATSREGYSFSGNTIYF TGTGCCACCAGCAGAGAGGGCTACAGCTTCTCTGGAAACACCATATATTTT
- - TRBJ2-7 TRBV10-3 13 CAIRVDSRYEQYF TGTGCCATCAGGGTCGACAGTCGTTACGAGCAGTACTTC